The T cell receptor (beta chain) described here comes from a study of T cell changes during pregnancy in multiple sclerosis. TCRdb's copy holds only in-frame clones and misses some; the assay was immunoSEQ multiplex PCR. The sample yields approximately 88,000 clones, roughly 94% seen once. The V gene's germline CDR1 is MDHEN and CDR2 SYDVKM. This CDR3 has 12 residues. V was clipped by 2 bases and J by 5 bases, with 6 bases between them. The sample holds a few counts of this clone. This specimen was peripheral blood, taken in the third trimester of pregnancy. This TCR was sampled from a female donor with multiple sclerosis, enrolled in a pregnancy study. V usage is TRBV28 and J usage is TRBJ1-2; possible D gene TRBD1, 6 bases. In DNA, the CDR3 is TGTGCCAGCAGTTTACAGGGGTATGGCTACACCTTC. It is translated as CASSLQGYGYTF.